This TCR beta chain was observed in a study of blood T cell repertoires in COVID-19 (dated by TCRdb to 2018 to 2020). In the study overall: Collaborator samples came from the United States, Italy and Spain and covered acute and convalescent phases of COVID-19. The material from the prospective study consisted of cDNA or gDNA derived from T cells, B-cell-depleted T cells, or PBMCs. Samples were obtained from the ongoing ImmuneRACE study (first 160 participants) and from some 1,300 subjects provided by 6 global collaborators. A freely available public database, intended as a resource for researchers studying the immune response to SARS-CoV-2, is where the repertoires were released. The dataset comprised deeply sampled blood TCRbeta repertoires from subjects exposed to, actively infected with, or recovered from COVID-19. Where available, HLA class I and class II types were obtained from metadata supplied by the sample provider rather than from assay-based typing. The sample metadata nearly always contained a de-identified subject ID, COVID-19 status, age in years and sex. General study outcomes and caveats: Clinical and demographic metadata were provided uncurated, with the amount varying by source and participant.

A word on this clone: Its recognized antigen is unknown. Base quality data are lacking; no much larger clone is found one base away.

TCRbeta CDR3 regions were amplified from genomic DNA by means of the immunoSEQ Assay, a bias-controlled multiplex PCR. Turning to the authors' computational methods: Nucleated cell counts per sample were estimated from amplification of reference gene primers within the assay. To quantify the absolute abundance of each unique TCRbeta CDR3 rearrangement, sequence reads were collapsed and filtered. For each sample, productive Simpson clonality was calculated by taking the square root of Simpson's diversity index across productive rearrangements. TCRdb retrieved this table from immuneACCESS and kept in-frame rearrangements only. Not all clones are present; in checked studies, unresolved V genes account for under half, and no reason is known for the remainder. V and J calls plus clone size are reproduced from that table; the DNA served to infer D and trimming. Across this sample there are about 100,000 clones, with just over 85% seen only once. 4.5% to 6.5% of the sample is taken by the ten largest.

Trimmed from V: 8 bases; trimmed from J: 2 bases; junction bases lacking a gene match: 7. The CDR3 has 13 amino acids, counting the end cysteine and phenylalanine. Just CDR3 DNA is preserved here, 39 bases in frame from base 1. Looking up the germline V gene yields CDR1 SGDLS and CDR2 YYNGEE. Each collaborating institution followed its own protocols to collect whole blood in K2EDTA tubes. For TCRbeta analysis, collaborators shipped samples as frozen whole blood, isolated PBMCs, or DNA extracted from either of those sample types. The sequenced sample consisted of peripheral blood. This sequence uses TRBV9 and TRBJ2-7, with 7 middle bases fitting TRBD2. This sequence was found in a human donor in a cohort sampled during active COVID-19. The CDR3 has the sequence CASSGTTTYEQYF. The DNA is TGTGCCAGTTCCGGGACTACTACCTACGAGCAGTACTTC.